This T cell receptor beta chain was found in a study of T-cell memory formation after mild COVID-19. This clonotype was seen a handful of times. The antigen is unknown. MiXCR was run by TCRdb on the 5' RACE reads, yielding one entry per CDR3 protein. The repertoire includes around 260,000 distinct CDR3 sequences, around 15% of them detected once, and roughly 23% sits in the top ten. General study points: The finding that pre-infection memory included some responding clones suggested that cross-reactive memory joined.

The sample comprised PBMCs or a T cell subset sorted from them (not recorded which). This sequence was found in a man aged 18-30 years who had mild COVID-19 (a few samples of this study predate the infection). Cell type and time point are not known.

CDR3 sequence: CSAIGGIGNQPQHF. The CDR3 DNA is TGCAGTGCGATAGGGGGGATAGGGAATCAGCCCCAGCATTTT. The gene calls are TRBV20-1 and TRBJ1-5, with TRBD1 as a possible D gene (6 bases). CDR1 is DFQATT, CDR2 SNEGSKA, per germline (reference sequence). This CDR3 has 14 amino acids. V gave up 6 bases and J gave up 4 bases, with 16 bases separating them.